The 18 T cell receptor beta chains reported below all come from one sample, sequenced in a study of early T cells in non-severe SARS-CoV-2 infection. TCRdb recomputed calls from the 5' RACE reads with MiXCR, one row per CDR3 protein. The sample shows 85,000 to 90,000 distinct CDR3 sequences, approximately 14% of them seen only once. Sequenced sample: whole blood. The receptors here all came from an adult who was a healthcare worker with PCR-confirmed SARS-CoV-2 infection or an uninfected control (not recorded which).

The chain links TRBV20-1 to TRBJ1-6; D gene ambiguous. CDR1 is DFQATT, CDR2 SNEGSKA, per germline (reference sequence). The CDR3 consists of 14 residues. Trimming removed 6 bases at V and 10 bases at J, with 19 bases between. CDR3 DNA sequence: TGCAGTGCCAGTCTATGGGAGGAAGGATCACCCCTCCACTTT. Protein product: CSASLWEEGSPLHF.

The chain carries TRBV28 and TRBJ2-7; D may correspond to TRBD1 or TRBD2 (5 bases each). Trimming took off 6 bases at V and 0 bases at J, with 15 bases between the two ends. Germline V lookup: CDR1 MDHEN, CDR2 SYDVKM. The CDR3 is made up of 15 amino acids. DNA for the CDR3: TGTGCCAGCAGCCTCCGGGGCGGCCGCTCCTACGAGCAGTACTTC. This codes for CASSLRGGRSYEQYF.

This clonotype was seen a few times. J is TRBJ1-5 and V is TRBV19; no clear D. The CDR3 has 14 amino acids. The V gene's germline CDR1 is LNHDA and CDR2 SQIVND (reference sequence). V shed 7 bases and J shed 4 bases, with 14 bases lying between them. This CDR3 is CASKYVGSNQPQHF. In nucleotides, the CDR3 is TGTGCCAGTAAGTACGTGGGGTCGAATCAGCCCCAGCATTTT.

In regard to this clonotype: Possible read error: a much larger clone is one base away. This chain connects TRBV7-8 to TRBJ2-7; D is ambiguous. The germline V gene has CDR1 SGHVS and CDR2 FQNEAQ. This CDR3 is 15 amino acids long. CDR3 protein: CASSPVAGPSHEQYF. CDR3 nucleotide sequence: TGTGCCAGCAGCCCAGTGGCCGGGCCCTCCCACGAGCAGTACTTC.

The genes are TRBV20-1 and TRBJ2-7; no reliable D call. The ends were cut back, 1 base at V and 5 bases at J, with 12 bases in the middle. There are 13 residues in the CDR3. CDR1 and CDR2 from the germline V gene are DFQATT and SNEGSKA (reference sequence). As DNA, the CDR3 is TGCAGTGCTAGAGCCCCCTCTCAAGACGAGCAGTACTTC. Encoded protein: CSARAPSQDEQYF.

This clonotype occurred a few times. The chain joins TRBV7-9 to TRBJ2-6; no firm D call. Germline CDR1 and CDR2: SEHNR and FQNEAQ (reference sequence). V was trimmed by 3 bases and J by 4 bases, leaving 4 bases between them. The CDR3 is made up of 13 amino acids. CDR3 in DNA: TGTGCCAGCAGCTTGGTCGGGGCCAACGTCCTGACTTTC. Its translation is CASSLVGANVLTF. The full variable domain, completed using reference TRBV7-9 and TRBJ2-6, is DTGVSQNPRHKITKRGQNVTFRCDPISEHNRLYWYRQTLGQGPEFLTYFQNEAQLEKSRLLSDRFSAERPKGSFSTLEIQRTEQGDSAMYLCASSLVGANVLTFGAGSRLTVL.

This clonotype turned up a few times. The J gene is TRBJ2-7, the V gene TRBV9, with D perhaps matching TRBD1 (5 bases). The CDR3 runs 15 residues. V lost 0 bases and J 3 bases, leaving 13 bases between the germline ends. The germline V gene encodes CDR1 SGDLS and CDR2 YYNGEE. The CDR3 loop reads CASSVDARTYYEQYF. CDR3 nucleotides: TGTGCCAGCAGCGTAGACGCGAGGACATACTACGAGCAGTACTTC.

Turning to this clonotype: One end of the junction is discordant with germline, which a read error may explain. The chain couples TRBV28 to TRBJ2-4; 9 nucleotides match TRBD2. The CDR3 spans 15 residues. Germline V CDR1 and CDR2: MDHEN, SYDVKM. This CDR3 is CARSLAGVAKNIQYF. The CDR3 DNA reads TGTGCCAGAAGTTTAGCGGGGGTTGCCAAAAACATTCAGTACTTC.

The chain joins TRBV9 to TRBJ1-1; D unresolved. This CDR3 is 13 amino acids long. The V and J ends lost 0 bases and 1 base respectively, with 4 bases between them. Germline CDR1 reads SGDLS; CDR2 reads YYNGEE. The CDR3 DNA is TGTGCCAGCAGCGTAGAATCGAACACTGAAGCTTTCTTT. Its translation: CASSVESNTEAFF.

CDR3 sequence reads: CSATRVPREPQHF. CDR3 in DNA: TGCAGTGCTACTCGGGTCCCCCGTGAACCCCAGCATTTT. The V call is TRBV20-1, the J call TRBJ1-5; no firm D call. The CDR3 is 13 amino acids. CDR1 and CDR2 (germline): DFQATT, SNEGSKA (reference sequence). V was cut by 4 bases and J by 10 bases, with 17 bases left in between.

This clonotype appeared a few times. This rearrangement joins TRBV28 to TRBJ1-6; D may be TRBD1 (6 bases). V lost 5 bases, J lost 7 bases, and 21 bases lay in between. Germline-derived CDR1 and CDR2 are MDHEN and SYDVKM. The CDR3 runs to 17 residues. CDR3 nucleotide sequence: TGTGCCAGCAGTACCAGGGGCTTGGTCAGACCAAATTCACCCCTCCACTTT. It translates to CASSTRGLVRPNSPLHF.

The chain joins TRBV5-5 to TRBJ2-7; TRBD1 matches at 8 bases. This CDR3 spans 15 amino acids. CDR1 SGHKS and CDR2 YYEKEE come from the germline V gene (reference sequence). The V gene end was trimmed by 0 bases and the J gene end by 4 bases; junction bases not matched to a gene: 6. CDR3 nucleotide sequence: TGTGCCAGCAGCTTGGACCGGACAGGGACGTACGAGCAGTACTTC. This encodes CASSLDRTGTYEQYF.

The chain employs TRBV6-2 or TRBV6-3 and TRBJ2-5; tentative D call: TRBD2 (7 bases). Germline-derived CDR1 and CDR2 are MNHEY and SVGEGT. The CDR3 has 15 residues. Trimming stripped 3 bases from V and 2 bases from J, with 13 bases between. CDR3 loop: CASSYAGADQETQYF. As DNA, the CDR3 is TGTGCCAGCAGTTATGCGGGGGCAGATCAAGAGACCCAGTACTTC.

The sample holds many counts of this clonotype. This sequence joins TRBV6-1 and TRBJ1-2; D is unclear. The CDR3 is 16 amino acids. The germline V and J ends were trimmed by 4 bases and 4 bases, with 19 bases remaining between them. Germline assignment: CDR1 MNHNS and CDR2 SASEGT. This chain's CDR3 is CASSGGNYRILYGYTF. Here the CDR3 DNA reads TGTGCCAGCAGTGGTGGAAACTACCGAATCCTCTATGGCTACACCTTC.

This clonotype came up many times. V gene TRBV5-1 combines with J gene TRBJ2-3; possible D gene TRBD2, 5 bases. V gave up 0 bases and J gave up 2 bases, with 13 bases separating them. The germline V gene encodes CDR1 SGHRS and CDR2 YFSETQ. The CDR3 totals 16 residues. CDR3 nucleotides: TGCGCCAGCAGCTTGGCCGCCGGGGTAACCACAGATACGCAGTATTTT. Protein: CASSLAAGVTTDTQYF. Based on the CDR3 plus reference TRBV5-1 and TRBJ2-3, the full variable domain is KAGVTQTPRYLIKTRGQQVTLSCSPISGHRSVSWYQQTPGQGLQFLFEYFSETQRNKGNFPGRFSGRQFSNSRSEMNVSTLELGDSALYLCASSLAAGVTTDTQYFGPGTRLTVL.

This rearrangement joins TRBV28 to TRBJ1-6, with 8 bases fitting TRBD1. Trimming at V came to 4 bases and at J to 7 bases, leaving 6 bases not matched to a gene. Germline assignment: CDR1 MDHEN and CDR2 SYDVKM. This CDR3 is built from 15 residues. The CDR3 bases are TGTGCCAGCAGTTCGGGGGACAGGTTCAATTCACCCCTCCACTTT. This codes for CASSSGDRFNSPLHF.

This clonotype was recorded a few times. The chain combines TRBV10-3 with TRBJ2-2; perhaps TRBD1 as D (5 bases). The CDR3 length is 14 residues. CDR1 and CDR2 (germline): ENHRY, SYGVKD. The germline V and J ends were trimmed by 0 bases and 5 bases, with 7 bases remaining between them. The CDR3 is CAISESRTTGELFF. The CDR3 DNA is TGTGCCATCAGTGAGTCCCGGACAACCGGGGAGCTGTTTTTT.

This clonotype was picked up a small number of times. This chain links TRBV5-1 with TRBJ2-7; 8 positions match TRBD1. The CDR3 runs 15 residues. The germline V gene has CDR1 SGHRS and CDR2 YFSETQ. The trim removed 4 bases at V and 4 bases at J, leaving 10 bases unmatched. The CDR3 here is CASSLLTGVAYEQYF. CDR3 nucleotides: TGCGCCAGCAGCCTACTGACAGGGGTTGCATACGAGCAGTACTTC.